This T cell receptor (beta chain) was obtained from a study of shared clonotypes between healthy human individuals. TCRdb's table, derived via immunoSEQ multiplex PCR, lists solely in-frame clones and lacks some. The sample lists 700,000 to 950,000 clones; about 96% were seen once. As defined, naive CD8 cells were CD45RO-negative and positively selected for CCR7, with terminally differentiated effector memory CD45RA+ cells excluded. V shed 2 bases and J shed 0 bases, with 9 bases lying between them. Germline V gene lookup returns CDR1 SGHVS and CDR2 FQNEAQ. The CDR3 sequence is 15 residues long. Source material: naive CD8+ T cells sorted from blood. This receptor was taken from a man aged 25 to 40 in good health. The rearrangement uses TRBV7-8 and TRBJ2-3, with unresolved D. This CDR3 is CASSLLPPSTDTQYF. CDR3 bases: TGTGCCAGCAGCTTATTACCACCCAGCACAGATACGCAGTATTTT.